The following is a T cell receptor beta chain sequence with its context. These data come from a study of blood T cell repertoires in COVID-19. Study overall: Italy, Spain and the United States were the sources of the convalescent and acute COVID-19 samples. In each case, the material was cDNA or gDNA derived from T cells, B-cell-depleted T cells, or PBMCs.

The CDR3 extends over 12 amino acids. Looked up from germline, CDR1 is SGHDT and CDR2 is YYEEEE. Trimming shortened V by 7 bases and J by 7 bases, and 13 bases separated the two germline ends. Original processing methods: Reference gene primer amplification gave estimated nucleated cell counts. Sequenced by immunoSEQ multiplex PCR; TCRdb stores in-frame clones only, minus some. Clone size and V and J calls were adopted from that table, with D and trimming inferred from the DNA. The data hold about 290,000 clones, with roughly 90% observed a single time. Sequenced input: peripheral blood. The chain combines TRBV5-6 with TRBJ2-3, with D unclear. The TCR originated in a man between 40 and 49 years old with acute or convalescent COVID-19. The DNA for the CDR3 is TGTGCCAGCGGGCGAGTTGCGTATACGCAGTATTTT. The encoded protein is CASGRVAYTQYF.